A selection of T cell receptor beta chains follows, all from one sample in a study of identical twins' blood T cells. TCRdb analysed the 5' RACE reads with MiXCR anew, one entry per CDR3 protein. The sample consists of around 380,000 distinct CDR3 sequences, about 28% of them appearing once. The specimen was PBMCs. These TCRs come from a woman aged 18 to 55 in good health. CDR3s include the opening cysteine and the closing phenylalanine or tryptophan. The D gene is left open where the match is weak. Expanded clones get a size class; other rows say once, few or many, or leave the size out.

d_gene	v_gene	abundance	j_gene	CDR3aa	CDR3nt
TRBD2	TRBV4-3	few	TRBJ2-3	CASSPLGSGSTDTQYF	TGCGCCAGCAGCCCGTTGGGTAGCGGGAGTACAGATACGCAGTATTTT
NA	TRBV5-1	NA	TRBJ1-1	CASSINSVNTEAFF	TGCGCCAGCAGCATTAATTCAGTGAACACTGAAGCTTTCTTT
NA	TRBV11-2	NA	TRBJ1-5	CASSLGTSNQPQHF	TGTGCCAGCAGCCTAGGGACAAGCAATCAGCCCCAGCATTTT
TRBD1	TRBV5-1	NA	TRBJ1-1	CASSYDAGGLYTEAFF	TGCGCCAGCAGTTACGACGCAGGGGGCCTCTACACTGAAGCTTTCTTT
NA	TRBV6-5	few	TRBJ1-3	CASSYDIGLSSGNTIYF	TGTGCCAGCAGTTACGATATAGGACTCTCCTCTGGAAACACCATATATTTT
NA	TRBV21-1	NA	TRBJ2-1	CASSKRLAGGSEAFF	TGTGCCAGCAGCAAAAGACTAGCGGGAGGCTCGGAGGCGTTCTTC
NA	TRBV6-5	NA	TRBJ2-1	CAISYGGRNNEQFF	TGTGCCATCAGTTATGGAGGGCGGAACAATGAGCAGTTCTTC
TRBD1	TRBV5-1	few	TRBJ1-1	CASSLQGGSTEAFF	TGCGCCAGCAGCTTACAGGGGGGTTCGACTGAAGCTTTCTTT
TRBD1	TRBV10-2	few	TRBJ1-2	CASSVGTVYGYTF	TGCGCCAGCAGTGTCGGGACAGTCTATGGCTACACCTTC
NA	TRBV25-1	NA	TRBJ2-7	CASSELSSSYEQYF	TGTGCCAGCAGTGAATTATCGAGTTCCTACGAGCAGTACTTC
NA	TRBV7-2	NA	TRBJ1-5	CASSLARKTQPQHF	TGTGCCAGCAGCTTAGCGAGGAAAACCCAGCCCCAGCATTTT
NA	TRBV29-1	NA	TRBJ2-1	CSDQGSSREQFF	TGCAGCGACCAAGGGAGTAGCCGTGAGCAGTTCTTC
NA	TRBV2	NA	TRBJ1-2	CASSEVTAYGYTF	TGTGCCAGCAGTGAAGTCACAGCATATGGCTACACCTTC
NA	TRBV11-2	NA	TRBJ1-1	CASSLRGVGGTEAFF	TGTGCCAGCAGCTTACGCGGCGTAGGGGGCACTGAAGCTTTCTTT
NA	TRBV20-1	few	TRBJ1-5	CSARVLDQPQHF	TGCAGTGCTAGGGTCCTGGATCAGCCCCAGCATTTT
NA	TRBV12-3/TRBV12-4	many	TRBJ2-2	CASSSGMNTGELFF	TGTGCCAGCAGTTCTGGGATGAACACCGGGGAGCTGTTTTTT
TRBD1	TRBV10-3	few	TRBJ2-7	CANGADRDDEQYF	TGTGCCAACGGGGCGGACAGGGACGACGAGCAGTACTTC
TRBD2	TRBV5-1	NA	TRBJ2-3	CDSSLMVAGADTQYF	TGCGACAGCAGCTTGATGGTAGCGGGAGCCGATACGCAGTATTTT
NA	TRBV11-2	few	TRBJ2-2	CASSWSTGELFF	TGTGCCAGCAGCTGGAGCACCGGGGAGCTGTTTTTT
TRBD2	TRBV5-6	NA	TRBJ2-3	CASSRGGGFTDTQYF	TGTGCCAGCAGCCGGGGCGGGGGTTTCACAGATACGCAGTATTTT
NA	TRBV20-1	many	TRBJ2-3	CSASRPSDTDTQYF	TGCAGTGCTAGCCGACCTAGCGACACAGATACGCAGTATTTT
NA	TRBV4-2	few	TRBJ2-5	CASSHNWGEMETQYF	TGTGCCAGCAGCCATAATTGGGGGGAGATGGAGACCCAGTACTTC
NA	TRBV19	NA	TRBJ1-2	CASSIGRGLYGYTF	TGTGCCAGTAGTATAGGCAGGGGTCTCTATGGCTACACCTTC
NA	TRBV5-1	many	TRBJ1-2	CASSFETPNYGYTF	TGCGCCAGCAGCTTCGAAACACCTAACTATGGCTACACCTTC
NA	TRBV29-1	NA	TRBJ1-1	CSVEETGRTEAFF	TGCAGCGTTGAAGAGACCGGGAGGACTGAAGCTTTCTTT
NA	TRBV20-1	NA	TRBJ2-7	CSARHRVSFHEQYF	TGCAGTGCTAGACACAGGGTGAGCTTCCACGAGCAGTACTTC